The clone carrying this T cell receptor (beta chain) was observed a single time. Its antigen is as yet unknown. TCRdb re-derived calls from the RT-PCR reads in MiXCR, one entry per CDR3 protein. This sample has more than 400,000 distinct CDR3 sequences, with approximately 7.8% found just once. The CDR3 length is 16 residues. Unmatched junction bases numbered 5, after V lost 4 bases and J lost 4 bases. In germline, CDR1 is MDHEN, CDR2 SYDVKM. The data originate from a study of response to subunit inactivated influenza vaccine. Study-wide results and caveats: Only a handful of new T cells, the authors suggested, are recruited with each seasonal influenza vaccination.

The chain recombines TRBV28 with TRBJ2-2; 11 bases agree with TRBD1. The input for sequencing was PBMCs from blood, taken around 25 months after vaccination. This TCR came from a man in his fifties or sixties who received an inactivated influenza vaccine. CDR3 bases: TGTGCCAGCAGTTGGACAGGGGGCCGGATCACCGGGGAGCTGTTTTTT. Encoded protein: CASSWTGGRITGELFF.